The clone carrying this T cell receptor beta chain came up once. This CDR3 is built from 18 residues. The germline V gene has CDR1 MGHRA and CDR2 YSYEKL. With V trimmed by 3 bases and J by 6 bases, 14 bases remained unmatched. The data were produced by immunoSEQ multiplex PCR, yet TCRdb's version contains in-frame clones alone and is incomplete. The sample contains approximately 200,000 clones, under 95% of which appear only once. This entry is derived from a study of T cell responses to AZD1222 COVID-19 vaccine. Sequenced here: peripheral blood, sampled 28 days after the second AZD1222 dose. The origin of this receptor is an adult who received the AZD1222 COVID-19 vaccine. The chain combines TRBV4-1 with TRBJ2-1, with 10 bases lining up with TRBD2. Here the CDR3 reads CASSHLRSSLAGANEQFF. Written as DNA, the CDR3 is TGCGCCAGCAGCCATTTACGATCCAGCCTAGCGGGGGCCAATGAGCAGTTCTTC.